Each of the 20 T cell receptor beta chains below was sequenced from the same sample in a study of cytomegalovirus exposure and HLA in healthy donors. Produced via immunoSEQ multiplex PCR; TCRdb's table is partial and in-frame only. The data contain about 88,000 clones, 96% of them seen just once; the ten biggest clones take up around 0.78%. The sample was PBMCs. The source is a man aged 18-30 years in good health and CMV-seronegative.

The chain uses TRBV9 and TRBJ2-3; 7 nucleotides agree with TRBD1. Germline CDR1 is SGDLS and CDR2 is YYNGEE. V lost 3 bases and J lost 6; bases outside the gene matches: 4. The length of the CDR3 is 13 residues. CDR3 nucleotide sequence: TGTGCCAGCAGCGACGGGACAGCGGATACGCAGTATTTT. This encodes CASSDGTADTQYF.

This chain joins TRBV27 and TRBJ1-4; D possibly corresponds to TRBD1 (6 bases). The germline V and J ends were trimmed by 0 bases and 5 bases, with 13 bases remaining between them. There are 16 residues in the CDR3. Germline V gene data show CDR1 as MNHEY and CDR2 as SMNVEV (reference sequence). The CDR3 loop reads CASSLSMTGRNEKLFF. CDR3 sequence (DNA): TGTGCCAGCAGTTTATCCATGACAGGCCGAAATGAAAAACTGTTTTTT.

The V call is TRBV5-6, the J call TRBJ2-5, with 8 bases that match TRBD2. Germline values: CDR1 SGHDT, CDR2 YYEEEE. Unmatched junction bases numbered 6, after V lost 0 bases and J lost 2 bases. This CDR3 contains 16 residues. The CDR3 DNA reads as TGTGCCAGCAGCTTGGGGGCTAGCGGGCAACAAGAGACCCAGTACTTC. As protein: CASSLGASGQQETQYF.

The CDR3 protein is CASNLRGALEREQFF. In DNA, the CDR3 is TGTGCCAGCAACCTTCGGGGGGCCCTCGAAAGAGAGCAGTTCTTC. The rearrangement uses TRBV28 and TRBJ2-1; possible D gene TRBD2, 7 bases. Germline lookup yields CDR1 MDHEN and CDR2 SYDVKM. The V gene lost 7 bases and the J gene lost 10 bases, with 23 bases spanning the gap. This CDR3 contains 15 residues.

The gene calls are TRBV14 and TRBJ2-1; TRBD2 matches 8 bases. This CDR3 is built from 16 residues. The V and J ends lost 4 bases and 2 bases, in that order; junction bases with no gene match: 7. The V gene's germline CDR1 is SGHDN and CDR2 FVKESK. The DNA of the CDR3 is TGTGCCAGCAGCCCGGTGACTAGCGCGACCTACAATGAGCAGTTCTTC. Amino acids: CASSPVTSATYNEQFF.

The chain joins TRBV9 to TRBJ2-5; D is perhaps TRBD2 (5 bases). CDR1 is SGDLS and CDR2 is YYNGEE in the germline V gene. The CDR3 has 15 amino acids. The germline V and J ends were trimmed by 0 bases and 4 bases, with 13 bases remaining between them. The CDR3 region has the DNA TGTGCCAGCAGCGTAGGGTCTAGCAGTACAGAGACCCAGTACTTC. It yields the protein CASSVGSSSTETQYF. Full variable domain (outside the CDR3, taken from reference TRBV9 and TRBJ2-5): DSGVTQTPKHLITATGQRVTLRCSPRSGDLSVYWYQQSLDQGLQFLIQYYNGEERAKGNILERFSAQQFPDLHSELNLSSLELGDSALYFCASSVGSSSTETQYFGPGTRLLVL.

The gene calls are TRBV28 and TRBJ1-4; possible D gene TRBD1, 5 bases. The CDR3 runs to 15 residues. V was clipped by 6 bases and J by 0 bases, with 11 bases between them. Germline assignment: CDR1 MDHEN and CDR2 SYDVKM. The CDR3 is CASSPGGPTNEKLFF. CDR3 sequence (DNA): TGTGCCAGCAGCCCCGGGGGACCAACTAATGAAAAACTGTTTTTT. Complete variable domain (other parts from reference TRBV28 and TRBJ1-4): DVKVTQSSRYLVKRTGEKVFLECVQDMDHENMFWYRQDPGLGLRLIYFSYDVKMKEKGDIPEGYSVSREKKERFSLILESASTNQTSMYLCASSPGGPTNEKLFFGSGTQLSVL.

The chain has TRBV5-1 and TRBJ2-3; 9 nucleotides agree with TRBD2. Germline V gives CDR1 SGHRS, CDR2 YFSETQ. This CDR3 comprises 13 residues. Trimming took 7 bases from V and 0 from J; bases not matched to a gene: 0. In DNA, the CDR3 is TGCGCCAGCCTAGCGGGAAGCACAGATACGCAGTATTTT. It yields the protein CASLAGSTDTQYF. Using reference TRBV5-1 and TRBJ2-3 for the parts outside the CDR3, the full variable domain is KAGVTQTPRYLIKTRGQQVTLSCSPISGHRSVSWYQQTPGQGLQFLFEYFSETQRNKGNFPGRFSGRQFSNSRSEMNVSTLELGDSALYLCASLAGSTDTQYFGPGTRLTVL.

The chain uses TRBV5-4 and TRBJ1-5; TRBD1 aligns across 8 bases. Per the germline V gene, CDR1 is SGHNT and CDR2 is YYREEE (reference sequence). The V and J ends lost 0 bases and 5 bases, in that order; junction bases with no gene match: 1. The CDR3 extends over 14 amino acids. CDR3 sequence: CASSLETGDQPQHF. Here the CDR3 DNA reads TGTGCCAGCAGCTTGGAGACAGGGGATCAGCCCCAGCATTTT.

The chain links TRBV5-4 to TRBJ2-1, with D possibly TRBD2 on 6 matching bases. CDR1 is SGHNT, CDR2 YYREEE, per germline (reference sequence). The CDR3 length is 14 residues. Trimming took off 0 bases at V and 8 bases at J, with 12 bases between the two ends. In nucleotides, the CDR3 is TGTGCCAGCAGCTTGGGACTAGGGTTCGATGAGCAGTTCTTC. This sequence encodes CASSLGLGFDEQFF.

CDR3 in DNA: TGTGCCAGCAGTTTAGGGGCAGGGACTAATCAGCCCCAGCATTTT. It codes for CASSLGAGTNQPQHF. The rearrangement links TRBV27 to TRBJ1-5, with D possibly being TRBD1 (5 bases). This CDR3 comprises 15 residues. Looked up from germline, CDR1 is MNHEY and CDR2 is SMNVEV (reference sequence). With 2 bases removed from V and 4 bases from J, the gap between germline ends came to 12 bases.

The J gene is TRBJ1-3, the V gene TRBV4-1, with 7 bases identical to TRBD1. Germline V gene sequence: CDR1 MGHRA, CDR2 YSYEKL. V shed 2 bases and J 0 bases; nucleotides not matched to a gene: 4. The CDR3 totals 16 residues. The CDR3 reads CASSQRQGYSGNTIYF. The DNA for the CDR3 is TGCGCCAGCAGCCAAAGACAGGGTTACTCTGGAAACACCATATATTTT.

This clone came up once. The J gene is TRBJ1-2, the V gene TRBV5-1, with 8 bases fitting TRBD1. After removal of 7 bases from V and 3 bases from J, the junction contained 5 bases not matched to a gene. Germline lookup yields CDR1 SGHRS and CDR2 YFSETQ. This CDR3 spans 13 amino acids. CDR3 loop: CASSQGADYGYTF. DNA of the CDR3: TGCGCCAGCTCTCAGGGGGCCGACTATGGCTACACCTTC.

V usage is TRBV6-1 and J usage is TRBJ1-1; D might be TRBD1 (5 bases). The CDR3 spans 13 residues. V shed 6 bases and J shed 6 bases, with 14 bases lying between them. The germline CDR1 and CDR2 sequences are MNHNS and SASEGT. As DNA, the CDR3 is TGTGCCAGCAGCCAGGGTAGGCAATCTGAAGCTTTCTTT. This translates into CASSQGRQSEAFF.

This chain links TRBV6-5 with TRBJ2-7; D gene ambiguous. Germline V gene sequence: CDR1 MNHEY, CDR2 SVGAGI. The CDR3 runs 14 residues. The germline V and J ends were trimmed by 0 bases and 3 bases, with 9 bases remaining between them. The CDR3 loop is CASSYSSPYYEQYV. CDR3 DNA sequence: TGTGCCAGCAGTTACTCGAGTCCATACTACGAGCAGTACGTC.

V and J are TRBV4-1 and TRBJ1-5; tentative D call: TRBD1 (5 bases). The length of the CDR3 is 17 residues. V lost 1 base and J lost 6, with 19 bases in between. Looked up from germline, CDR1 is MGHRA and CDR2 is YSYEKL. The CDR3: CASSQGMGQGKGQPQHF. The CDR3 DNA sequence: TGCGCCAGCAGCCAAGGGATGGGGCAGGGAAAAGGTCAGCCCCAGCATTTT.

The chain carries TRBV27 and TRBJ2-4, with D hard to call. CDR3 size: 16 residues. Germline CDR1 is MNHEY and CDR2 is SMNVEV (reference sequence). Trimming removed 3 bases from V and 0 bases from J, with 12 bases in between. Here the CDR3 reads CASSFMWQVAKNIQYF. The DNA of the CDR3 is TGTGCCAGCAGTTTTATGTGGCAGGTAGCCAAAAACATTCAGTACTTC.

J is TRBJ2-3 and V is TRBV30, with 9 bases matching TRBD1. The CDR3 runs 14 residues. In germline, CDR1 is GTSNPN, CDR2 SVGIG (reference sequence). The junction had 3 bases not matched to a gene; V was cut back by 3 bases and J by 2 bases. CDR3 nucleotide sequence: TGTGCCTGGAGCCGGGACAGGGACACAGATACGCAGTATTTT. It is translated as CAWSRDRDTDTQYF.

The rearrangement uses TRBV5-1 and TRBJ2-5; TRBD2 matches at 10 bases. The J segment lost 1 base and the V segment lost 5 bases, leaving 5 bases of the junction unmatched. Germline V gives CDR1 SGHRS, CDR2 YFSETQ. The length of the CDR3 is 15 residues. The CDR3 DNA is TGCGCCAGCAGTCGTCGGACTAGCGGCCAAGAGACCCAGTACTTC. Amino acid sequence: CASSRRTSGQETQYF.

This chain connects TRBV28 to TRBJ1-1; the match to TRBD1 covers 7 bases. The J segment lost 11 bases and the V segment lost 5 bases, leaving 20 bases of the junction unmatched. The length of the CDR3 is 16 residues. Germline assignment: CDR1 MDHEN and CDR2 SYDVKM. The CDR3 reads CASSPIPPDRAWEAFF. CDR3 nucleotides: TGTGCCAGCAGTCCGATACCACCAGACAGGGCCTGGGAGGCTTTCTTT.